A selection of T cell receptor beta chains follows, all from one sample in a study of T-cell reconstitution after alpha-beta-depleted transplantation in children. MiXCR was run by TCRdb on the PCR reads, yielding one entry per CDR3 protein. The sample includes around 71,000 distinct CDR3 sequences, about 7% of them seen just once. The specimen was PBMCs from the stem cell graft donor, collected from the stem cell graft. The receptors were gathered from a human donor who donated a stem cell graft to a child with acute lymphoblastic leukemia. Both conserved end residues are part of each CDR3. The order of the fields is V gene, CDR3 protein.

>TRBV12-3/TRBV12-4
CASSFSYTQNTEAFF
>TRBV12-3/TRBV12-4
CASSLLRNTIYF
>TRBV24-1
CATSTSGEGNEQFF
>TRBV6-1
CASSLARGTMDQPQHF
>TRBV7-9
CASSWNAGELFF
>TRBV12-3/TRBV12-4
CASRPPGLAGDRGEGEQFF
>TRBV20-1
CSAIETETEAFF
>TRBV12-3/TRBV12-4
CASSPASARYEQFF
>TRBV28
CASHTGGVDYGYTF
>TRBV6-1
CASSESRGWDETQYF
>TRBV12-3/TRBV12-4
CASSWGLGDMDTQYF
>TRBV5-1
CASSLALDEKLFF
>TRBV5-4
CASSLGLAKRTGELFF
>TRBV9
CASSFGLAGGITYNEQFF
>TRBV24-1
CATSDPGQGSETQYF
>TRBV28
CASSLQGPNTGELFF
>TRBV20-1
CSARDLGHSGNTIYF
>TRBV5-1
CASSSGLAGVREQYF
>TRBV7-8
CASSLDRAGNQPQHF
>TRBV7-9
CASSFSASGSTDTQYF
>TRBV5-1
CASSLETSGTDTQYF
>TRBV5-6
CASSLGEVRFF
>TRBV28
CASSFTYAKGYTF
>TRBV27
CASSETGYTEAFF
>TRBV6-4
CASSDGGANTGELFF
>TRBV12-3/TRBV12-4
CASSFRTGLNTGELFF
>TRBV7-9
CASSVTTGINYGYTF
>TRBV27
CASSLWAGDEAFF
>TRBV6-1
CASSERTGGYGYTF
>TRBV10-3
CAISESRGPDRQDNSPLHF
>TRBV7-3
CASSLRGRTPDEQYF
>TRBV9
CASSVFLIDNEQFF
>TRBV12-3/TRBV12-4
CASIPGQGMNTEAFF
>TRBV7-9
CASSFSSGSNTGELFF
>TRBV20-1
CSARRFGTTRADTQYF
>TRBV2
CATSDGRDNSPLHF
>TRBV20-1
CSARRGGAGQGTGPYNEQFF
>TRBV10-3
CAISESDRDSTDTQYF
>TRBV27
CAAGRNTEAFF
>TRBV3-1
CASSSPGGYYNEQFF
>TRBV18
CASSLRPSRESSYEQYF
>TRBV24-1
CATSEGPNEQFF
>TRBV7-2
CASSPDGGNSPLHF
>TRBV12-3/TRBV12-4
CASSLRTGFEKLFF
>TRBV7-2
CASSPTQGKGYTF
>TRBV5-1
CASKLAVSYEQYF
>TRBV27
CASSLAGSGTEAFF
>TRBV6-6
CASRRDRADEQYF
>TRBV21-1
CASSYRDRGSDEQYF
>TRBV3-1
CASRPLGQNTEAFF
>TRBV5-6
CASSMGQGLYEQYF
>TRBV12-5
CASGLVLDGGPLNTEAFF
>TRBV19
CARPPAPRHQPQHF